The clone carrying this TCR beta chain came up a few times. Its specificity is unknown. Using immunoSEQ multiplex PCR, the repertoire was profiled, and TCRdb retains in-frame clones only, with some absent. This sample carries some 370,000 clones, 83% of them seen once, and the ten largest clones take about 7.4%. Treatment given: around 19 received Ad26.COV2.S at low or high dose, single or two shots; 5 received placebo; per-sample allocation not given. The samples were gathered on day 63 after the first injection of vaccine or placebo. Ad26.COV2.S expressed prefusion-stabilized spike from the original Wuhan strain. These data belong to a study of Ad26.COV2.S vaccination and SARS-CoV-2 variants. Study summary: Recipients of Ad26.COV2.S got it intramuscularly, once or twice 56 days apart.

Study-level findings and limits: Vaccinated and placebo-treated recipients had similar non-spike TCR breadth.

Sequences were derived from peripheral blood, sampled in a trial of Ad26.COV2.S vaccine versus placebo. The origin of this receptor is a person between 18 and 60 years old who received the Ad26.COV2.S COVID-19 vaccine or a placebo.

CDR3 sequence (DNA): TGTGCCACCAACCGGGACAGAGGTGAAAAACTGTTTTTT. Its protein product is CATNRDRGEKLFF. The chain employs TRBV6-6 and TRBJ1-4; 7 positions agree with TRBD1. This CDR3 contains 13 residues. Germline CDR1 and CDR2: MNHNY and SVGAGI (reference sequence). V lost 10 bases to trimming and J lost 7 bases; unmatched junction nucleotides: 9.